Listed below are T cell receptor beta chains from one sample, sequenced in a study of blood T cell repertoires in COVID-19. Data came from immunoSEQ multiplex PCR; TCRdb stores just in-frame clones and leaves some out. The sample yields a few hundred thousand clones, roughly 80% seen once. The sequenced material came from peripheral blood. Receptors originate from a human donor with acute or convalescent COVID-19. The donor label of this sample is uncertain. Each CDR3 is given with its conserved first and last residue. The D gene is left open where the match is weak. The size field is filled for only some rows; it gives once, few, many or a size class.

CDR3aa: CSVNGLAANEQFF
CDR3nt: TGCAGCGTGAACGGGCTAGCGGCCAATGAGCAGTTCTTC
abundance: NA
d_gene: TRBD2
v_gene: TRBV29-1
j_gene: TRBJ2-1

CDR3aa: CASSRGEPPDTQYF
CDR3nt: TGTGCCAGCAGCAGGGGAGAGCCCCCGGATACGCAGTATTTT
abundance: NA
d_gene: NA
v_gene: TRBV2
j_gene: TRBJ2-3

CDR3aa: CASSEMGTGVSYGYTF
CDR3nt: TGTGCCAGCAGTGAAATGGGGACAGGGGTGAGCTATGGCTACACCTTC
abundance: once
d_gene: TRBD1
v_gene: TRBV6-1
j_gene: TRBJ1-2

CDR3aa: CASSSLAVTEQFF
CDR3nt: TGTGCCAGCAGTTCACTAGCTGTTACTGAGCAGTTCTTC
abundance: NA
d_gene: NA
v_gene: TRBV27
j_gene: TRBJ2-1

CDR3aa: CASSLVPGEFKGQYF
CDR3nt: TGCGCCAGCAGCTTGGTTCCGGGGGAGTTTAAGGGGCAGTACTTC
abundance: NA
d_gene: NA
v_gene: TRBV5-1
j_gene: TRBJ2-7

CDR3aa: CASSFRGLTEAFF
CDR3nt: TGTGCCAGCAGTTTCAGGGGGCTGACTGAAGCTTTCTTT
abundance: NA
d_gene: TRBD1
v_gene: TRBV2
j_gene: TRBJ1-1

CDR3aa: CASSVTSNYGYTF
CDR3nt: TGTGCCAGCAGCGTTACATCTAACTATGGCTACACCTTC
abundance: NA
d_gene: NA
v_gene: TRBV5-6
j_gene: TRBJ1-2

CDR3aa: CASSGSGTGAVANYGYTF
CDR3nt: TGTGCCAGCAGCGGGTCCGGGACAGGGGCCGTAGCTAACTATGGCTACACCTTC
abundance: NA
d_gene: TRBD1
v_gene: TRBV28
j_gene: TRBJ1-2

CDR3aa: CASSPGAGEAFF
CDR3nt: TGTGCCAGCAGCCCAGGGGCAGGGGAAGCTTTCTTT
abundance: NA
d_gene: NA
v_gene: TRBV3-1/TRBV3-2
j_gene: TRBJ1-1

CDR3aa: CASSVALTGLKGYTF
CDR3nt: TGTGCCAGCAGCGTAGCTTTGACAGGGTTAAAAGGCTACACCTTC
abundance: NA
d_gene: TRBD1
v_gene: TRBV9
j_gene: TRBJ1-2

CDR3aa: CASSSGGGAGGYTF
CDR3nt: TGTGCCAGCAGCTCGGGAGGGGGGGCGGGTGGCTACACCTTC
abundance: NA
d_gene: NA
v_gene: TRBV5-4
j_gene: TRBJ1-2

CDR3aa: CASSPRGGLPQETQYF
CDR3nt: TGTGCCAGCAGTCCTCGGGGGGGCTTACCACAAGAGACCCAGTACTTC
abundance: NA
d_gene: TRBD2
v_gene: TRBV11-2
j_gene: TRBJ2-5

CDR3aa: CASSLGSNLIYGYTF
CDR3nt: TGTGCCAGCAGTTTAGGGAGTAACCTTATATATGGCTACACCTTC
abundance: NA
d_gene: NA
v_gene: TRBV28
j_gene: TRBJ1-2

CDR3aa: CASSQQAGNTIYF
CDR3nt: TGTGCCAGTAGTCAACAGGCTGGAAACACCATATATTTT
abundance: NA
d_gene: NA
v_gene: TRBV19
j_gene: TRBJ1-3

CDR3aa: CASSPELNSYEQYF
CDR3nt: TGTGCCAGCAGCCCCGAACTGAACTCCTACGAGCAGTACTTC
abundance: NA
d_gene: NA
v_gene: TRBV11-2
j_gene: TRBJ2-7

CDR3aa: CASTDRTGGSYEQYF
CDR3nt: TGTGCCAGCACCGACAGGACAGGGGGCAGCTACGAGCAGTACTTC
abundance: NA
d_gene: TRBD1
v_gene: TRBV7-2
j_gene: TRBJ2-7

CDR3aa: CASSPNPGGGYTF
CDR3nt: TGTGCCAGCTCACCAAACCCGGGTGGTGGCTACACCTTC
abundance: once
d_gene: NA
v_gene: TRBV18
j_gene: TRBJ1-2

CDR3aa: CASSSGADLNTEAFF
CDR3nt: TGCGCCAGCAGCTCCGGAGCTGACTTGAACACTGAAGCTTTCTTT
abundance: NA
d_gene: NA
v_gene: TRBV5-1
j_gene: TRBJ1-1

CDR3aa: CASSRQTSGSVGELFF
CDR3nt: TGTGCCAGCAGCCGACAGACTAGCGGGAGCGTTGGGGAGCTGTTTTTT
abundance: NA
d_gene: TRBD2
v_gene: TRBV3-1/TRBV3-2
j_gene: TRBJ2-2